This T cell receptor beta chain was profiled in a study of blood T cell repertoires in COVID-19. About the study: The study drew acute and convalescent COVID-19 samples from the United States, Italy and Spain. In each case, the material was cDNA or gDNA derived from T cells, B-cell-depleted T cells, or PBMCs.

Per the original methods: Scientists estimated how many nucleated cells there were by amplifying reference gene primers. Sequencing used immunoSEQ multiplex PCR; TCRdb keeps in-frame clones, though not all of them. D and trimming were read from the DNA, whereas the V and J calls and clone size are those reported in that table. The sample shows about 130,000 clones, roughly 88% of them seen only once. The V gene lost 0 bases and the J gene lost 0 bases, with 10 bases spanning the gap. Germline V gene sequence: CDR1 SGHRS, CDR2 YFSETQ. This CDR3 contains 17 residues. V gene TRBV5-1 combines with J gene TRBJ2-6, with D perhaps matching TRBD1 (5 bases). This TCR came from a man aged 50 to 59 with acute or convalescent COVID-19. Sample: peripheral blood. The CDR3 loop is CASSLDRPSSGANVLTF. The CDR3 coding sequence is TGCGCCAGCAGCTTGGACAGGCCTAGCTCTGGGGCCAACGTCCTGACTTTC.